Below, 4 T cell receptor beta chains from the same sample are listed, as sequenced in a study of control samples from healthy donors and cancer patients. Measured with immunoSEQ multiplex PCR; TCRdb has only the in-frame clones, and not every one. The table includes 200,000 or so clones, 85% to 95% detected once. Sequencing used blood. The receptors come from a man in his fifties or sixties in good health.

The J gene is TRBJ2-7, the V gene TRBV5-4; 7 bases are a match to TRBD1. The junction had 9 bases not matched to a gene; V was cut back by 5 bases and J by 7 bases. In germline, CDR1 is SGHNT, CDR2 YYREEE (reference sequence). CDR3 length equals 13 residues. CDR3 in amino acids: CASSRPGTEEQYF. CDR3 sequence (DNA): TGTGCCAGCAGTCGACCAGGGACAGAAGAGCAGTACTTC.

The chain has TRBV4-1 and TRBJ1-2; 8 bases map to TRBD1. The junction had 6 bases not matched to a gene; V was cut back by 1 base and J by 8 bases. CDR3 size: 14 residues. Germline V CDR1 and CDR2: MGHRA, YSYEKL. The CDR3 loop reads CASSQARGLTGYTF. The CDR3 DNA reads TGCGCCAGCAGCCAAGCCAGGGGGCTGACCGGCTACACCTTC.

In this sample, this clone turned up once. V is TRBV5-4 and J is TRBJ1-1, with 7 bases aligning to TRBD1. The germline V gene encodes CDR1 SGHNT and CDR2 YYREEE (reference sequence). V lost 5 bases and J lost 4; bases outside the gene matches: 11. This CDR3 is 15 amino acids long. In DNA form, the CDR3 reads TGTGCCAGCAGGTTTTCGGACAGGCCGGGCACTGAAGCTTTCTTT. The encoded protein is CASRFSDRPGTEAFF. The full variable domain, in which reference TRBV5-4 and TRBJ1-1 provide the parts outside the CDR3, is ETGVTQSPTHLIKTRGQQVTLRCSSQSGHNTVSWYQQALGQGPQFIFQYYREEENGRGNFPPRFSGLQFPNYSSELNVNALELDDSALYLCASRFSDRPGTEAFFGQGTRLTVV.

V is TRBV27 and J is TRBJ1-2; D perhaps matches TRBD1 (6 bases). The CDR3 is made up of 18 amino acids. The V and J ends lost 6 bases and 5 bases respectively, with 28 bases between them. Germline CDR1 MNHEY, CDR2 SMNVEV (reference sequence). Written as DNA, the CDR3 is TGTGCCAGCAGCCCCTCGGCGGGGGGCGCGATCGTACGGTATGGCTACACCTTC. Protein product: CASSPSAGGAIVRYGYTF.